The entry below describes one TCR beta chain. The antigen is undetermined. The authors distributed each subset's genomic DNA evenly over several immunoSEQ plates. TCRdb keeps only in-frame clones here, not all; method: immunoSEQ multiplex PCR. The data hold some 630,000 clones, with 96% observed a single time. Naive CD8 cells, CD45RO-negative and positively selected for CCR7, excluded terminally differentiated effector memory CD45RA+ cells. Per the germline V gene, CDR1 is SGHAT and CDR2 is FQNNGV. This CDR3 spans 14 amino acids. V was clipped by 0 bases and J by 4 bases, with 10 bases between them. The data belong to a study of shared clonotypes between healthy human individuals. Study-wide results and limits: Naive subsets tended to show greater estimated richness than memory subsets. Blood alone was sampled, and tissue repertoires likely differ. Relative to clonotypes present in all four donors, those not shared had lower generation probabilities.

This TCR derives from a woman in her 30s in good health. The chain joins TRBV11-2 to TRBJ2-7; either TRBD1 or TRBD2 may fit D (6 bases each). The sequencing sample was made of naive CD8+ T cells sorted from blood. The DNA of the CDR3 is TGTGCCAGCAGCTTAGAAGGGGGGCGGTACGAGCAGTACTTC. It encodes CASSLEGGRYEQYF.